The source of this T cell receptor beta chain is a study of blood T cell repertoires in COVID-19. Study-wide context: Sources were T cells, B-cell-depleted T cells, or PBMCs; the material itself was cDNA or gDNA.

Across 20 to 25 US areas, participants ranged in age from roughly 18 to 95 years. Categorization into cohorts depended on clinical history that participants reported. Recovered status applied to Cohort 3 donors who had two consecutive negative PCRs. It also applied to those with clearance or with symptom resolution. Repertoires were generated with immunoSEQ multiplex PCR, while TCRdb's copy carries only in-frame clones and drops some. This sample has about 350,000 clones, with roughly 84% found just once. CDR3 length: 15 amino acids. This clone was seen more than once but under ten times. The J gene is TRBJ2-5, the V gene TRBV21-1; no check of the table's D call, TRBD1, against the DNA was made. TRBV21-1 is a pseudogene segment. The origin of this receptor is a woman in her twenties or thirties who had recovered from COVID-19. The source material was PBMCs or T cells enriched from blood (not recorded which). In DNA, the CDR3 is TGTGCCAGCAGCAAAAGGGGGACAGGCCAAGAGACCCAGTACTTC. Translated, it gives CASSKRGTGQETQYF.